These 27 T cell receptor beta chains came from one sample sequenced in a study of T-cell reconstitution after alpha-beta-depleted transplantation in children. As it was prepared, the TCRbeta library received unique molecular identifiers. TCRdb re-derived calls from the PCR reads in MiXCR, one entry per CDR3 protein. The repertoire holds 450,000 to 600,000 distinct CDR3 sequences, with 30% to 35% as singletons. Material: PBMCs from the stem cell graft donor, obtained from the stem cell graft. The receptor source for this set is a human donor who donated a stem cell graft to a child with aplastic anemia.

J is TRBJ2-3 and V is TRBV19; D is undetermined. V gave up 9 bases and J gave up 2 bases, with 12 bases separating them. This CDR3 region has 13 residues. The germline V gene has CDR1 LNHDA and CDR2 SQIVND (reference sequence). The CDR3 loop reads CASARATTDTQYF. CDR3 nucleotides: TGTGCCAGCGCCCGGGCAACCACAGATACGCAGTATTTT.

The J gene is TRBJ2-3, the V gene TRBV12-3 or TRBV12-4; 7 nucleotides match TRBD2. This CDR3 comprises 15 residues. Trimming took 3 bases from V and 4 from J; bases not matched to a gene: 7. DNA for the CDR3: TGTGCCAGCAGTTTGCGCGGGAGCATCGCAGATACGCAGTATTTT. Translation: CASSLRGSIADTQYF.

The V and J genes are TRBV11-2 and TRBJ2-7, with D perhaps TRBD1 or TRBD2 (5 bases each). The CDR3 is 15 residues long. V lost 5 bases, J lost 3 bases, and 17 bases lay in between. CDR1 is SGHAT, CDR2 FQNNGV, per germline. This CDR3 is CASSPPGTAGYEQYF. The CDR3 DNA reads as TGTGCCAGCAGCCCACCCGGGACCGCCGGCTACGAGCAGTACTTC.

The chain is built from TRBV7-2 and TRBJ1-1; D may be TRBD1 (5 bases). Germline V lookup: CDR1 SGHTA, CDR2 FQGNSA. Between the trimmed V and J ends, which lost 4 bases and 0 bases, there was a span of 12 bases. The CDR3 loop spans 15 amino acids. The CDR3 bases are TGTGCCAGCAGCTCAGGGTCCGGGGTGAACACTGAAGCTTTCTTT. Translated, it gives CASSSGSGVNTEAFF.

This clonotype appeared a few times. The rearrangement links TRBV6-5 to TRBJ2-7; no reliable D call. Germline values: CDR1 MNHEY, CDR2 SVGAGI. This CDR3 contains 14 residues. Trimming left V 6 bases short and J 3 bases short, with 15 bases between. The CDR3 bases are TGTGCCAGCAGCCTACAGACTTCACTCTACGAGCAGTACTTC. Translation: CASSLQTSLYEQYF.

This clonotype was seen only a few times. The gene calls are TRBV6-1 and TRBJ2-3; maybe TRBD1 (5 bases). CDR1 MNHNS and CDR2 SASEGT come from the germline V gene. The CDR3 covers 15 residues. Trimming cost V 6 bases and J 5 bases, with 18 bases left between them. Here the CDR3 reads CASRSAGLVLDTQYF. Written as DNA, the CDR3 is TGTGCCAGCAGGAGTGCAGGGCTTGTCCTAGATACGCAGTATTTT.

The chain recombines TRBV7-9 with TRBJ1-4; D not certain. Deletions cut 5 bases from V and 0 bases from J, with 16 bases between. This CDR3 comprises 17 residues. Per the germline V gene, CDR1 is SEHNR and CDR2 is FQNEAQ (reference sequence). The CDR3 DNA follows: TGTGCCAGCAGCCCCAAACGCTCGGCATCAACTAATGAAAAACTGTTTTTT. Its translation: CASSPKRSASTNEKLFF.

J is TRBJ2-2 and V is TRBV7-3; D may be TRBD1 or TRBD2 (6 bases each). The CDR3 contains 14 residues. Germline CDR1 reads SGHTA; CDR2 reads FQGTGA. Between the trimmed V and J ends, which lost 2 bases and 7 bases, there was a span of 11 bases. CDR3 loop: CASSLGGPGGELFF. CDR3 coding DNA: TGTGCCAGCAGCTTAGGGGGGCCTGGCGGGGAGCTGTTTTTT.

This clonotype was observed a few times. The V and J genes are TRBV11-1 and TRBJ2-7, with D possibly being TRBD1 (5 bases). V lost 5 bases to trimming and J lost 2 bases, with 16 bases between them. The germline gives CDR1 SGHAT, CDR2 FQDESV (reference sequence). This CDR3 spans 15 amino acids. The CDR3 region has the DNA TGTGCCAGCAGCACGTACAGGACAAAGACCTACGAGCAGTACTTC. Its translation is CASSTYRTKTYEQYF.

This clonotype came up a few times. This rearrangement joins TRBV11-2 to TRBJ1-4; TRBD1 aligns across 7 bases. There are 15 residues in the CDR3. Trimming cost V 5 bases and J 8 bases; bases outside gene matches: 11. Germline lookup yields CDR1 SGHAT and CDR2 FQNNGV. The CDR3 region is CASSAREGAWEKLFF. DNA of the CDR3: TGTGCCAGCAGCGCCCGGGAGGGGGCGTGGGAAAAACTGTTTTTT. The full variable domain, rest sourced from reference TRBV11-2 and TRBJ1-4, is EAGVAQSPRYKIIEKRQSVAFWCNPISGHATLYWYQQILGQGPKLLIQFQNNGVVDDSQLPKDRFSAERLKGVDSTLKIQPAKLEDSAVYLCASSAREGAWEKLFFGSGTQLSVL.

The CDR3 DNA is TGTGCCAGCAGTGGAGGGGGCCCCTCTCGCTACACCTTC. Translated: CASSGGGPSRYTF. The chain links TRBV27 to TRBJ1-2; 7 bases line up with TRBD1. Germline CDR1 reads MNHEY; CDR2 reads SMNVEV (reference sequence). This CDR3 contains 13 residues. J lost 9 bases, V lost 5 bases, and 9 bases had no gene match.

This clonotype turned up a few times. V usage is TRBV13 and J usage is TRBJ1-5; 8 bases map to TRBD1. The CDR3 covers 13 residues. With V trimmed by 5 bases and J by 6 bases, 3 bases remained unmatched. Germline assignment: CDR1 PRHDT and CDR2 FYEKMQ (reference sequence). CDR3: CASSKTGVQPQHF. In nucleotides, the CDR3 is TGTGCCAGCAGCAAGACAGGGGTTCAGCCCCAGCATTTT.

The rearrangement links TRBV28 to TRBJ1-1, with D hard to call. Germline V CDR1 and CDR2: MDHEN, SYDVKM. The CDR3 is made up of 12 amino acids. Trimming stripped 2 bases from V and 7 bases from J, with 8 bases between. The chain's CDR3 is CASSLMTIEAFF. CDR3 coding DNA: TGTGCCAGCAGTTTAATGACGATTGAAGCTTTCTTT.

The chain joins TRBV10-3 to TRBJ1-1; D ambiguous. Germline lookup yields CDR1 ENHRY and CDR2 SYGVKD. Trimming shortened V by 0 bases and J by 1 base, and 9 bases separated the two germline ends. This CDR3 has 15 amino acids. The CDR3 sequence: CAISESGEGNTEAFF. In DNA, the CDR3 is TGTGCCATCAGTGAGTCCGGGGAAGGGAACACTGAAGCTTTCTTT.

This clonotype was counted between two and nine times. This chain joins TRBV5-1 and TRBJ2-3; D is possibly TRBD1 (6 bases). Between the trimmed V and J ends, which lost 2 bases and 4 bases, there was a span of 11 bases. The germline V gene encodes CDR1 SGHRS and CDR2 YFSETQ. The CDR3 extends over 14 amino acids. CDR3 sequence (DNA): TGCGCCAGCAGCTTAGGGACAAGGGCAGATACGCAGTATTTT. Translated, it gives CASSLGTRADTQYF. The full variable domain, rest sourced from reference TRBV5-1 and TRBJ2-3, is KAGVTQTPRYLIKTRGQQVTLSCSPISGHRSVSWYQQTPGQGLQFLFEYFSETQRNKGNFPGRFSGRQFSNSRSEMNVSTLELGDSALYLCASSLGTRADTQYFGPGTRLTVL.

The V gene is TRBV7-3, the J gene TRBJ2-6; D is perhaps TRBD1 or TRBD2 (5 bases each). The CDR3 is made up of 19 amino acids. In germline, CDR1 is SGHTA, CDR2 FQGTGA. V was trimmed by 8 bases and J by 0 bases, leaving 23 bases between them. The CDR3 protein is CASEPFGAGAGSGANVLTF. Written as DNA, the CDR3 is TGTGCCAGCGAGCCATTCGGGGCCGGGGCCGGCTCTGGGGCCAACGTCCTGACTTTC.

This clonotype occurred a few times. The CDR3: CASSLTGLASPRYYEQYF. The CDR3 DNA reads as TGTGCCAGCAGCTTAACGGGACTAGCGTCACCGCGATACTACGAGCAGTACTTC. The chain joins TRBV7-3 to TRBJ2-7; 10 bases are shared with TRBD2. Trimming at V came to 0 bases and at J to 3 bases, leaving 11 bases not matched to a gene. The CDR3 consists of 18 residues. CDR1 is SGHTA and CDR2 is FQGTGA in the germline V gene.

This clonotype was recorded a few times. The gene calls are TRBV24-1 and TRBJ2-2, with 8 bases aligning to TRBD1. Germline V CDR1 and CDR2: KGHDR, SFDVKD. The CDR3 is made up of 13 amino acids. V shed 7 bases and J 6 bases; nucleotides not matched to a gene: 3. CDR3: CATRTGEAGELFF. The CDR3, as DNA: TGTGCCACCAGGACAGGGGAGGCCGGGGAGCTGTTTTTT.

The table lists this clonotype with a few counts. The CDR3 sequence is CSAYYRVRETQYF. CDR3 nucleotides: TGCAGCGCATATTACAGGGTCCGAGAGACCCAGTACTTC. The V and J genes are TRBV29-1 and TRBJ2-5, with D perhaps matching TRBD1 (6 bases). Germline loops: CDR1 SQVTM, CDR2 ANQGSEA. Trimming removed 7 bases from V and 4 bases from J, with 16 bases in between. This CDR3 has 13 residues. Full variable domain (outside the CDR3, taken from reference TRBV29-1 and TRBJ2-5): SAVISQKPSRDICQRGTSLTIQCQVDSQVTMMFWYRQQPGQSLTLIATANQGSEATYESGFVIDKFPISRPNLTFSTLTVSNMSPEDSSIYLCSAYYRVRETQYFGPGTRLLVL.

In its sample, this clonotype was seen a few times. V gene TRBV7-2 combines with J gene TRBJ2-7; 7 nucleotides align to TRBD1. V trimming: 4 bases; J trimming: 2 bases; junction bases outside the gene matches: 8. CDR1 is SGHTA and CDR2 is FQGNSA in the germline V gene. CDR3 length: 15 amino acids. The CDR3 region is CASSSEGQVAYEQYF. The CDR3, as DNA: TGTGCCAGCAGCTCCGAAGGACAGGTAGCCTACGAGCAGTACTTC.

The chain carries TRBV18 and TRBJ2-1, with 11 bases aligning to TRBD1. CDR3 length: 16 amino acids. Germline-derived CDR1 and CDR2 are KGHSH and LQKENI. V lost 3 bases to trimming and J lost 13 bases; unmatched junction nucleotides: 14. CDR3 coding DNA: TGTGCCAGCTCACCTCCCCGGACAGGGGGCCAACATCCCCAGTTCTTC. It encodes CASSPPRTGGQHPQFF.

In this sample, this clonotype turned up a few times. The CDR3, as DNA: TGCGCCAGCAGCCAAGATCATAGGGAGACCCAGTACTTC. It translates to CASSQDHRETQYF. V gene TRBV4-3 combines with J gene TRBJ2-5; D not certain. This CDR3 is built from 13 residues. Germline assignment: CDR1 LGHNA and CDR2 YSLEER. V lost 0 bases, J lost 5 bases, and 7 bases lay in between.

This clonotype turned up a few times. The V and J genes are TRBV10-1 and TRBJ2-1; D is possibly TRBD1 or TRBD2 (5 bases each). Deletions cut 4 bases from V and 6 bases from J, with 10 bases between. This CDR3 has 13 residues. In germline, CDR1 is WNHNN, CDR2 SYGVQD (reference sequence). The CDR3 DNA reads as TGCGCCAGCAGTGGTCCTGGGGGCAATGAGCAGTTCTTC. The encoded protein is CASSGPGGNEQFF.

This clonotype was counted a few times. The chain employs TRBV4-3 and TRBJ2-4; TRBD1 or TRBD2 may be the D gene (5 bases each). The V end was cut by 1 base, the J end by 1 base, with 11 bases between. Germline-derived CDR1 and CDR2 are LGHNA and YSLEER. This CDR3 has 16 residues. This chain's CDR3 is CASSQGGFGAKNIQYF. The CDR3 DNA reads as TGCGCCAGCAGCCAAGGGGGGTTCGGGGCCAAAAACATTCAGTACTTC.

V is TRBV7-9 and J is TRBJ2-1, with 14 bases identical to TRBD2. J was trimmed by 7 bases and V by 2 bases; bases with no gene match: 7. CDR1 SEHNR and CDR2 FQNEAQ come from the germline V gene (reference sequence). There are 17 residues in the CDR3. The CDR3 loop is CASSLSYGTSGRNEQFF. CDR3 DNA: TGTGCCAGCAGCTTAAGTTACGGGACTAGCGGGAGAAATGAGCAGTTCTTC.

This clonotype was seen a handful of times. This rearrangement joins TRBV5-5 to TRBJ1-2; TRBD1 matches 7 bases. With V trimmed by 0 bases and J by 3 bases, 8 bases remained unmatched. Germline V CDR1 and CDR2: SGHKS, YYEKEE (reference sequence). CDR3 length: 16 amino acids. CDR3 residues: CASSLEATGYDYGYTF. The DNA for the CDR3 is TGTGCCAGCAGCTTGGAGGCGACAGGGTATGACTATGGCTACACCTTC.

The V gene is TRBV5-6, the J gene TRBJ2-7; D call uncertain. The germline V gene has CDR1 SGHDT and CDR2 YYEEEE. The CDR3 is 14 residues long. V was cut by 4 bases and J by 5 bases, with 16 bases left in between. CDR3 sequence: CASSQVPLIHEQYF. The CDR3 nucleotides are TGTGCCAGCAGCCAGGTGCCTCTCATCCACGAGCAGTACTTC.